The 28 T cell receptor beta chains reported below all come from one sample, sequenced in a study of Ad26.COV2.S vaccination and SARS-CoV-2 variants. Described treatment: 15 to 20 received Ad26.COV2.S at low or high dose, single or two shots; 5 received placebo; per-sample allocation not given. Collection of samples fell on day 63 after the first vaccine or placebo injection. Produced via immunoSEQ multiplex PCR; TCRdb's table is partial and in-frame only. The sample contains about 350,000 clones, 85% of which appear only once. Sequenced here: peripheral blood, sampled in a trial of Ad26.COV2.S vaccine versus placebo. The receptors were gathered from a person aged 18 to 59 who received the Ad26.COV2.S COVID-19 vaccine or a placebo.

This chain links TRBV11-2 with TRBJ2-3, with 7 bases identical to TRBD2. The CDR3 spans 16 residues. V shed 5 bases, J shed 2 bases, and the junction held 10 bases outside the gene matches. From germline, CDR1 is SGHAT and CDR2 FQNNGV. CDR3: CASSTPASGVTDTQYF. CDR3 coding DNA: TGTGCCAGCAGCACGCCCGCTAGCGGAGTCACAGATACGCAGTATTTT.

V is TRBV18 and J is TRBJ1-6; D gene ambiguous. This CDR3 has 23 amino acids. Trimming stripped 2 bases from V and 3 bases from J, with 32 bases between. Germline V gene lookup returns CDR1 KGHSH and CDR2 LQKENI. The CDR3 DNA sequence: TGTGCCAGCTCACCAATATCCATCCCATTGACCCTCTCACGAGGCCTCTATAATTCACCCCTCCACTTT. This sequence encodes CASSPISIPLTLSRGLYNSPLHF.

The chain has TRBV10-3 and TRBJ2-7; D is perhaps TRBD2 (6 bases). Trimming cost V 2 bases and J 0 bases, with 14 bases left between them. Germline values: CDR1 ENHRY, CDR2 SYGVKD. There are 16 residues in the CDR3. Written as DNA, the CDR3 is TGTGCCATCAGTGAGCCGCAGGGACTTGACTCCTACGAGCAGTACTTC. Encoded protein: CAISEPQGLDSYEQYF.

This clone showed up just once. The chain is built from TRBV4-1 and TRBJ2-1; no clear D. CDR1 and CDR2 from the germline V gene are MGHRA and YSYEKL. This CDR3 comprises 12 residues. Trimming took 3 bases from V and 7 from J, leaving 7 bases between them. In DNA, the CDR3 is TGCGCCAGCAGCCACCCCAGGAATGAGCAGTTCTTC. Protein sequence: CASSHPRNEQFF.

This clone was picked up one time. The chain couples TRBV5-1 to TRBJ2-2; 15 bases match TRBD2. Unmatched junction bases numbered 12, after V lost 3 bases and J lost 3 bases. CDR1 is SGHRS, CDR2 YFSETQ, per germline. This CDR3 is built from 20 residues. CDR3 sequence reads: CASSYTGLAGGLIHTGELFF. CDR3 bases: TGCGCCAGCAGCTACACGGGACTAGCGGGAGGCCTGATCCACACCGGGGAGCTGTTTTTT. Filled out from reference TRBV5-1 and TRBJ2-2, the complete variable domain reads KAGVTQTPRYLIKTRGQQVTLSCSPISGHRSVSWYQQTPGQGLQFLFEYFSETQRNKGNFPGRFSGRQFSNSRSEMNVSTLELGDSALYLCASSYTGLAGGLIHTGELFFGEGSRLTVL.

V is TRBV5-8 and J is TRBJ2-7, with D unclear. Per germline, CDR1 SGHTS and CDR2 YDEGEE. CDR3 length equals 13 residues. Trimming removed 2 bases at V and 2 bases at J, with 8 bases between. CDR3 bases: TGTGCCAGCAGCTTTTTGGGAACCTACGAGCAGTACTTC. Protein product: CASSFLGTYEQYF.

This chain connects TRBV4-3 to TRBJ1-2; D call uncertain. With 0 bases removed from V and 3 bases from J, the gap between germline ends came to 14 bases. CDR3 length: 16 residues. From germline, CDR1 is LGHNA and CDR2 YSLEER. The CDR3 DNA sequence: TGCGCCAGCAGCCAAGAAGGGCCCCATAGAGACTATGGCTACACCTTC. Its protein is CASSQEGPHRDYGYTF.

The V call is TRBV19, the J call TRBJ2-3; no firm D call. The CDR3 is made up of 16 amino acids. V was trimmed by 5 bases and J by 5 bases, leaving 20 bases between them. Germline V CDR1 and CDR2: LNHDA, SQIVND (reference sequence). The CDR3 is CASSEFVWEGEDTQYF. The CDR3 region has the DNA TGTGCCAGTAGTGAATTCGTGTGGGAAGGAGAAGATACGCAGTATTTT.

The chain carries TRBV10-2 and TRBJ1-1, with D perhaps matching TRBD1 (5 bases). Germline V gene lookup returns CDR1 WSHSY and CDR2 SAAADI. Trimming pared 2 bases from V and 1 base from J, leaving 5 bases between. This CDR3 is built from 13 residues. DNA of the CDR3: TGCGCCAGCAGTGAGGGACAGAACACTGAAGCTTTCTTT. Translation gives CASSEGQNTEAFF.

V gene TRBV11-2 combines with J gene TRBJ1-2; 10 nucleotides match TRBD1. The CDR3 extends over 16 amino acids. Germline-derived CDR1 and CDR2 are SGHAT and FQNNGV. The V gene end was trimmed by 1 base and the J gene end by 4 bases; junction bases not matched to a gene: 6. The CDR3 loop reads CASSLAGTGVIYGYTF. In DNA, the CDR3 is TGTGCCAGCAGCTTAGCCGGGACAGGGGTGATCTATGGCTACACCTTC.

This clone was observed a handful of times. The chain carries TRBV4-1 and TRBJ1-3; the D is unclear. The CDR3 has 15 amino acids. The V gene lost 1 base and the J gene lost 1 base, with 8 bases spanning the gap. Looked up from germline, CDR1 is MGHRA and CDR2 is YSYEKL. The CDR3 protein is CASSQGEGSGNTIYF. In DNA form, the CDR3 reads TGCGCCAGCAGCCAAGGAGAGGGATCTGGAAACACCATATATTTT.

The chain has TRBV7-9 and TRBJ2-5; TRBD1 might be the D (6 bases). Between the trimmed V and J ends, which lost 1 base and 5 bases, there was a span of 14 bases. The CDR3 has 15 residues. In germline, CDR1 is SEHNR, CDR2 FQNEAQ (reference sequence). DNA of the CDR3: TGTGCCAGCAGCTTAGACCAGACAGGTGGGGAGACCCAGTACTTC. Protein: CASSLDQTGGETQYF.

This clone was observed a few times. This chain links TRBV4-1 with TRBJ1-1; no firm D call. CDR3 length: 15 residues. The V end was cut by 1 base, the J end by 7 bases, with 16 bases between. Germline CDR1 is MGHRA and CDR2 is YSYEKL. The CDR3 reads CASSQGRGVPLEAFF. The CDR3 region has the DNA TGCGCCAGCAGCCAAGGGCGCGGGGTACCCCTTGAAGCTTTCTTT.

V and J are TRBV11-2 and TRBJ2-2; 14 bases are a match to TRBD2. V was pared by 6 bases and J by 6 bases, with 15 bases of the junction left unmatched. There are 19 residues in the CDR3. Germline-derived CDR1 and CDR2 are SGHAT and FQNNGV. The CDR3 sequence: CASRGAPGLAGARAGELFF. The CDR3 DNA sequence: TGTGCCAGCAGGGGAGCGCCGGGACTAGCGGGGGCACGGGCCGGGGAGCTGTTTTTT.

The J gene is TRBJ2-1, the V gene TRBV10-2; D not resolved. The CDR3 length is 13 residues. Germline V gives CDR1 WSHSY, CDR2 SAAADI. Trimming stripped 0 bases from V and 8 bases from J, with 8 bases between. The CDR3 DNA sequence: TGCGCCAGCAGTGAGTCGTTGGTCCATGAGCAGTTCTTC. It codes for CASSESLVHEQFF.

The chain combines TRBV28 with TRBJ2-1; D uncertain. The germline CDR1 and CDR2 sequences are MDHEN and SYDVKM. The CDR3 is 15 residues long. V shed 3 bases and J shed 0 bases, with 9 bases lying between them. CDR3 residues: CASSFIQSSYNEQFF. The CDR3 DNA reads TGTGCCAGCAGTTTTATTCAGAGCTCCTACAATGAGCAGTTCTTC.

This chain links TRBV19 with TRBJ2-5, with 8 bases identical to TRBD2. This CDR3 is 17 amino acids long. Germline V lookup: CDR1 LNHDA, CDR2 SQIVND (reference sequence). V was pared by 0 bases and J by 5 bases, with 11 bases of the junction left unmatched. CDR3 region: CASSIDPSGSEGETQYF. The CDR3 coding sequence is TGTGCCAGTAGTATAGATCCTAGCGGGTCCGAGGGGGAGACCCAGTACTTC.

V is TRBV5-4 and J is TRBJ1-3; D gene ambiguous. Germline values: CDR1 SGHNT, CDR2 YYREEE (reference sequence). CDR3 length: 13 residues. The V and J ends lost 3 bases and 6 bases respectively, with 10 bases between them. This chain's CDR3 is CASSSVYENTIYF. CDR3 coding DNA: TGTGCCAGCAGCTCGGTTTATGAAAACACCATATATTTT.

The chain has TRBV10-2 and TRBJ1-6; TRBD1 might be the D (5 bases). With 4 bases removed from V and 7 bases from J, the gap between germline ends came to 17 bases. Germline V gene sequence: CDR1 WSHSY, CDR2 SAAADI. The CDR3 has 16 residues. CDR3 sequence: CASSVPRGSGNSPLHF. DNA for the CDR3: TGCGCCAGCAGTGTACCAAGGGGATCGGGAAATTCACCCCTCCACTTT.

This chain connects TRBV6-5 to TRBJ1-2; 8 bases match TRBD1. Germline V gene sequence: CDR1 MNHEY, CDR2 SVGAGI. CDR3 size: 13 residues. V dropped 4 bases and J dropped 3; count of bases not matched to a gene: 1. CDR3: CASSLQGDYGYTF. The CDR3 nucleotides read TGTGCCAGCAGTTTACAGGGGGACTATGGCTACACCTTC.

The chain recombines TRBV5-1 with TRBJ2-1, with D perhaps given as TRBD1 or TRBD2 (7 bases each). The CDR3 length is 15 residues. The germline V gene has CDR1 SGHRS and CDR2 YFSETQ. V was pared by 4 bases and J by 9 bases, with 20 bases between. CDR3 sequence reads: CASSPSGQGEGEQFF. For the CDR3, the DNA is TGCGCCAGCAGCCCCTCCGGGCAGGGGGAGGGTGAGCAGTTCTTC.

The rearrangement uses TRBV19 and TRBJ2-5; the match to TRBD2 covers 15 bases. V lost 6 bases to trimming and J lost 5 bases; unmatched junction nucleotides: 13. The CDR3 has 18 residues. In germline, CDR1 is LNHDA, CDR2 SQIVND (reference sequence). The CDR3: CASSLPGLAGGFHETQYF. CDR3 DNA sequence: TGTGCCAGTAGCTTACCGGGACTAGCGGGAGGATTTCATGAGACCCAGTACTTC.

The chain employs TRBV3-1 (or the pseudogene TRBV3-2) and TRBJ2-7; 7 nucleotides line up with TRBD1. Trimming took 0 bases from V and 5 from J; bases not matched to a gene: 7. This CDR3 is built from 15 residues. The V gene's germline CDR1 is LGHDT and CDR2 YNNKEL (reference sequence). The CDR3 nucleotides read TGTGCCAGCAGCCAAGATAAAGGGGGCTGGAACGAGCAGTACTTC. Amino acids: CASSQDKGGWNEQYF.

J is TRBJ2-4 and V is TRBV2; D call uncertain. V shed 5 bases and J shed 6 bases, with 14 bases lying between them. Germline CDR1 SNHLY, CDR2 FYNNEI. CDR3 length equals 14 residues. CDR3 coding DNA: TGTGCCAGCAGTCCATACGGGCCGGGAAACATTCAGTACTTC. It codes for CASSPYGPGNIQYF.

The chain joins TRBV6-5 to TRBJ1-6; 9 positions match TRBD1. Germline-derived CDR1 and CDR2 are MNHEY and SVGAGI. The trim removed 6 bases at V and 8 bases at J, leaving 5 bases unmatched. CDR3 length: 14 amino acids. CDR3 in amino acids: CASSYRGRDSPLHF. DNA for the CDR3: TGTGCCAGCAGCTACAGGGGGCGAGATTCACCCCTCCACTTT.

This clone was observed a few times. The CDR3 region is CASSLGSGLTYEQYF. In nucleotides, the CDR3 is TGTGCCAGCAGCTTAGGGTCGGGGCTAACCTACGAGCAGTACTTC. The rearrangement links TRBV7-2 to TRBJ2-7; D tentatively reads TRBD1 or TRBD2 (5 bases each). The CDR3 runs to 15 residues. The germline gives CDR1 SGHTA, CDR2 FQGNSA. V was shortened by 1 base and J by 2 bases, with 12 bases between the two germline ends.

The chain combines TRBV7-6 with TRBJ1-5, with D possibly TRBD1 on 5 matching bases. V was pared by 2 bases and J by 1 base, with 12 bases between. The CDR3 contains 16 residues. Germline V gene lookup returns CDR1 SGHVS and CDR2 FNYEAQ. The CDR3 DNA is TGTGCCAGCAGCTTATCGCCCAGGGCCAGCAATCAGCCCCAGCATTTT. Amino acids: CASSLSPRASNQPQHF.

V is TRBV5-1 and J is TRBJ2-1, with 10 bases aligning to TRBD2. Germline loops: CDR1 SGHRS, CDR2 YFSETQ. The CDR3 is 16 residues long. The V and J ends lost 1 base and 8 bases, in that order; junction bases with no gene match: 9. The chain's CDR3 is CASSLFERGGPDEQFF. The CDR3 DNA sequence: TGCGCCAGCAGCTTGTTTGAGCGGGGGGGACCCGATGAGCAGTTCTTC.